The 19 T cell receptor beta chains listed next were all sequenced from one sample in a study of shared T cell receptors in the human thymus. TCRdb keeps only in-frame clones here, not all; method: immunoSEQ multiplex PCR. Of 500,000 to 750,000 clones listed, 88% are singletons. This same sample was also part of a study on human thymus T cells.

The sample comprised thymocytes. Every receptor here comes from a boy under two years old with a congenital heart defect.

The V gene is TRBV4-3, the J gene TRBJ1-2; D is unclear. CDR1 and CDR2 (germline): LGHNA, YSLEER. Trimming left V 0 bases short and J 4 bases short, with 12 bases between. CDR3 length: 15 residues. This CDR3 reads CASSQDGRARYGYTF. DNA of the CDR3: TGCGCCAGCAGCCAAGATGGGAGGGCCCGCTATGGCTACACCTTC.

The chain couples TRBV27 to TRBJ2-5, with TRBD1 as a possible D gene (5 bases). Germline-derived CDR1 and CDR2 are MNHEY and SMNVEV (reference sequence). The V end was cut by 5 bases, the J end by 11 bases, with 18 bases between. The CDR3 is 13 residues long. The CDR3 sequence: CASSPTHRYLQYF. The CDR3 DNA reads TGTGCCAGCAGTCCCACTCACAGGTATCTGCAGTACTTC.

V is TRBV4-3 and J is TRBJ2-7, with no clear D. CDR1 LGHNA and CDR2 YSLEER come from the germline V gene. Trimming stripped 1 base from V and 0 bases from J, with 10 bases between. The CDR3 sequence is 15 residues long. CDR3 in amino acids: CASSQVIDSSYEQYF. The CDR3 DNA reads as TGCGCCAGCAGCCAAGTTATCGACTCCTCCTACGAGCAGTACTTC.

The J gene is TRBJ2-4, the V gene TRBV4-1; 11 bases line up with TRBD2. The junction had 10 bases not matched to a gene; V was cut back by 3 bases and J by 0 bases. This CDR3 region has 19 residues. The germline V gene encodes CDR1 MGHRA and CDR2 YSYEKL. CDR3 sequence reads: CASSHAGTSGYLAKNIQYF. The CDR3, as DNA: TGCGCCAGCAGCCACGCCGGGACTAGCGGATATCTAGCCAAAAACATTCAGTACTTC.

This clone was picked up one time. This chain connects TRBV2 to TRBJ2-7, with D unclear. Germline CDR1 and CDR2: SNHLY and FYNNEI. The CDR3 is 15 residues long. V was clipped by 5 bases and J by 2 bases, with 16 bases between them. Here the CDR3 reads CASSRPLAVTYEQYF. In DNA form, the CDR3 reads TGTGCCAGCAGTAGACCACTGGCGGTAACCTACGAGCAGTACTTC.

There are a few counts of this clone. The chain has TRBV29-1 and TRBJ1-4, with D possibly TRBD1 on 6 matching bases. Trimming removed 6 bases at V and 6 bases at J, with 14 bases between. The CDR3 has 13 residues. Germline V lookup: CDR1 SQVTM, CDR2 ANQGSEA. The CDR3 sequence is CSVTGTSHEKLFF. Here the CDR3 DNA reads TGCAGCGTAACCGGGACATCGCATGAAAAACTGTTTTTT. Variable domain in full (rest from reference TRBV29-1 and TRBJ1-4): SAVISQKPSRDICQRGTSLTIQCQVDSQVTMMFWYRQQPGQSLTLIATANQGSEATYESGFVIDKFPISRPNLTFSTLTVSNMSPEDSSIYLCSVTGTSHEKLFFGSGTQLSVL.

The chain has TRBV29-1 and TRBJ2-1; 7 bases match TRBD2. The V gene end was trimmed by 4 bases and the J gene end by 8 bases; junction bases not matched to a gene: 14. In germline, CDR1 is SQVTM, CDR2 ANQGSEA. This CDR3 region has 15 residues. The DNA for the CDR3 is TGCAGCGTTGGAGATAAGCGCGGGAGCCCCCATGAGCAGTTCTTC. It yields the protein CSVGDKRGSPHEQFF.

This chain joins TRBV14 and TRBJ2-1, with a possible D match to TRBD2 (6 bases). V dropped 0 bases and J dropped 7 bases, with 22 bases sitting between them. Germline lookup yields CDR1 SGHDN and CDR2 FVKESK. The CDR3 sequence is 18 residues long. CDR3 in amino acids: CASSQDRDFSPLGNEQFF. In nucleotides, the CDR3 is TGTGCCAGCAGCCAAGATCGGGACTTCTCCCCCCTAGGGAATGAGCAGTTCTTC.

This chain joins TRBV5-6 and TRBJ2-3, with TRBD2 as a possible D gene (5 bases). V was pared by 4 bases and J by 0 bases, with 21 bases between. The CDR3 runs to 18 residues. CDR1 and CDR2 (germline): SGHDT, YYEEEE. CDR3 sequence reads: CASSLSGVRSTSTDTQYF. The CDR3 DNA is TGTGCCAGCAGCCTCTCCGGGGTGAGGTCCACTAGCACAGATACGCAGTATTTT.

Here the CDR3 reads CSVRTSGRDGNEQFF. Here the CDR3 DNA reads TGCAGCGTCCGGACTAGCGGACGAGATGGCAATGAGCAGTTCTTC. The rearrangement joins TRBV29-1 to TRBJ2-1; 10 positions match TRBD2. Looked up from germline, CDR1 is SQVTM and CDR2 is ANQGSEA. This CDR3 spans 15 amino acids. The J segment lost 6 bases and the V segment lost 6 bases, leaving 11 bases of the junction unmatched.

This chain links TRBV7-9 with TRBJ1-5; D remains unclear. The CDR3 consists of 16 residues. In germline, CDR1 is SEHNR, CDR2 FQNEAQ (reference sequence). Trimming cost V 0 bases and J 0 bases, with 9 bases left between them. CDR3 protein: CASSLAADISNQPQHF. In DNA form, the CDR3 reads TGTGCCAGCAGCTTAGCGGCGGATATTAGCAATCAGCCCCAGCATTTT.

This sequence joins TRBV27 and TRBJ2-6; D is possibly TRBD1 (5 bases). V was pared by 6 bases and J by 2 bases, with 11 bases between. Looked up from germline, CDR1 is MNHEY and CDR2 is SMNVEV (reference sequence). CDR3 length: 15 amino acids. The CDR3 region has the DNA TGTGCCAGCAGGAGCAGGGCAACTGGGGCCAACGTCCTGACTTTC. This gives the protein CASRSRATGANVLTF.

This chain links TRBV6-1 with TRBJ1-2; 7 bases are shared with TRBD1. CDR1 is MNHNS and CDR2 is SASEGT in the germline V gene. With 4 bases clipped from V and 2 bases from J, the junction kept 1 base outside the gene matches. The CDR3 covers 13 residues. CDR3 protein: CASSVGGNYGYTF. Here the CDR3 DNA reads TGTGCCAGCAGTGTAGGGGGCAACTATGGCTACACCTTC.

The chain uses TRBV27 and TRBJ1-2; 8 bases align to TRBD1. The length of the CDR3 is 15 residues. The germline CDR1 and CDR2 sequences are MNHEY and SMNVEV (reference sequence). V lost 5 bases and J lost 8; bases outside the gene matches: 13. Here the CDR3 DNA reads TGTGCCAGCAGTACCATATCGGACAGGGTGGAAGGCTACACCTTC. Protein: CASSTISDRVEGYTF.

The V and J genes are TRBV10-3 and TRBJ2-1; 7 nucleotides align to TRBD2. CDR3 size: 19 residues. Germline V gene sequence: CDR1 ENHRY, CDR2 SYGVKD. V lost 3 bases to trimming and J lost 2 bases; unmatched junction nucleotides: 16. CDR3 loop: CAISDYPIKAGLTYNEQFF. CDR3 DNA sequence: TGTGCCATCAGTGATTACCCGATCAAAGCGGGGTTAACCTACAATGAGCAGTTCTTC.

This chain joins TRBV5-1 and TRBJ2-5; TRBD1 aligns across 10 bases. The better agreement between TRBJ2-7 and the DNA end casts doubt on the J call. CDR3 size: 16 residues. Germline V CDR1 and CDR2: SGHRS, YFSETQ. CDR3 amino acids: CASSPGTGEAGHEQYF. The CDR3 region has the DNA TGCGCCAGCAGCCCCGGGACAGGGGAGGCGGGCCACGAGCAGTACTTC.

This clone appeared a few times. The rearrangement links TRBV4-3 to TRBJ2-2; 13 nucleotides align to TRBD2. Germline-derived CDR1 and CDR2 are LGHNA and YSLEER. With V trimmed by 3 bases and J by 5 bases, 9 bases remained unmatched. This CDR3 has 18 residues. CDR3 amino acids: CASSQSQGLAGRTGELFF. The CDR3 bases are TGCGCCAGCAGCCAGTCGCAGGGACTAGCGGGAAGGACCGGGGAGCTGTTTTTT.

The chain employs TRBV5-1 and TRBJ2-2; perhaps TRBD2 as D (5 bases). Germline V CDR1 and CDR2: SGHRS, YFSETQ. Trimming removed 4 bases from V and 7 bases from J, with 14 bases in between. The CDR3 runs to 14 residues. The CDR3 nucleotides are TGCGCCAGCAGCGATCCACTAGTGAGCGGGGAGCTGTTTTTT. Translated: CASSDPLVSGELFF.

This sequence joins TRBV5-1 and TRBJ1-4; maybe TRBD1 (6 bases). Germline CDR1 reads SGHRS; CDR2 reads YFSETQ. The CDR3 is made up of 14 amino acids. V was shortened by 0 bases and J by 7 bases, with 10 bases between the two germline ends. CDR3 residues: CASSLASGAEKLFF. The DNA for the CDR3 is TGCGCCAGCAGCTTGGCGTCAGGGGCTGAAAAACTGTTTTTT.